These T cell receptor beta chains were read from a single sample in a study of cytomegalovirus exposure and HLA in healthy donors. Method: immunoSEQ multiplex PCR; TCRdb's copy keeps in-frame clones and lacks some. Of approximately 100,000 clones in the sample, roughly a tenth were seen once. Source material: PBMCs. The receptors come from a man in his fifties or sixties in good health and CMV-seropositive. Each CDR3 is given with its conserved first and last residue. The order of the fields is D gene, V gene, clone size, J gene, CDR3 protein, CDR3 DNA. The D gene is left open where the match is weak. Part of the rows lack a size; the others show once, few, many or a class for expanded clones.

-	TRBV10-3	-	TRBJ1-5	CAISESHPLRYSNQPQHF	TGTGCCATCAGTGAGTCACACCCCCTCCGTTATAGCAATCAGCCCCAGCATTTT
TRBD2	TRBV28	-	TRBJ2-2	CASSTPRGLAGVSATGELFF	TGTGCCAGCAGCACACCAAGGGGACTAGCGGGAGTGTCGGCCACCGGGGAGCTGTTTTTT
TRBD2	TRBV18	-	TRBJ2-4	CASSPPNGRGNIQYF	TGTGCCAGCTCACCCCCGAACGGGAGGGGGAACATTCAGTACTTC
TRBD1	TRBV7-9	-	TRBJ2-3	CASSLDRTGGNF	TGTGCCAGCAGCTTAGACCGGACAGGGGGGAACTTT
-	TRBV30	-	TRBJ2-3	CAWSPTDTQYF	TGTGCCTGGAGCCCTACAGATACGCAGTATTTT
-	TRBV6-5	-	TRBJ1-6	CASSYSEALPLHF	TGTGCCAGCAGTTACTCGGAAGCGTTGCCCCTCCACTTT
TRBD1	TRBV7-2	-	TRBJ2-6	CASGHRDSFSGANVLTF	TGTGCCAGCGGCCACCGGGACAGCTTCTCTGGGGCCAACGTCCTGACTTTC
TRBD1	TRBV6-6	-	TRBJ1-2	CASSYQQGSPYGYTF	TGTGCCAGCAGTTACCAACAGGGGTCCCCCTATGGCTACACCTTC
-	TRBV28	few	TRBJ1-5	CASSLVGASSQPQHF	TGTGCCAGCAGTCTGGTGGGGGCGAGTAGTCAGCCCCAGCATTTT
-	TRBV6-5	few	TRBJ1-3	CASSRALDTGNTIYF	TGTGCCAGCAGTCGCGCTCTGGACACTGGAAACACCATATATTTT
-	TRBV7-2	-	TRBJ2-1	CASSFRGAGEQFF	TGTGCCAGCAGCTTCCGGGGGGCGGGCGAGCAGTTCTTC
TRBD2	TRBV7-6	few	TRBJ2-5	CASSLGLAGGTQETQYF	TGTGCCAGCAGCTTAGGACTAGCGGGGGGAACACAAGAGACCCAGTACTTC
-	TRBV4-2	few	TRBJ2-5	CASSQGPGETQYF	TGTGCCAGCAGCCAAGGGCCCGGGGAGACCCAGTACTTC
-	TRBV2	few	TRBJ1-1	CASRGLVHTEAFF	TGTGCCAGCAGGGGCTTGGTTCACACTGAAGCTTTCTTT
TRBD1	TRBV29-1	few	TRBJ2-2	CSVGDRGYTGELFF	TGCAGCGTTGGGGACAGGGGTTACACCGGGGAGCTGTTTTTT
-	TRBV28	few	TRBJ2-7	CASSLSPSYEQYF	TGTGCCAGCAGTTTATCTCCTTCCTACGAGCAGTACTTC
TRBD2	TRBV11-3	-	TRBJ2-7	CASSLRESYEQYF	TGTGCCAGCAGCTTGCGGGAGTCCTACGAGCAGTACTTC
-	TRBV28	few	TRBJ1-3	CASSLVVDTYSGNTIYF	TGTGCCAGCAGTTTAGTTGTTGATACATACTCTGGAAACACCATATATTTT
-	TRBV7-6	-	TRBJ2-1	CASSPQNSGGQFF	TGTGCCAGCAGCCCCCAGAATAGCGGAGGCCAATTCTTC
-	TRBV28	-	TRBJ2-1	CATSVRNEQFF	TGTGCCACCTCGGTACGCAATGAGCAGTTCTTC
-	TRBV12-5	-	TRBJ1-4	CASGLYSEKLFF	TGTGCTAGTGGTTTGTATAGTGAAAAACTGTTTTTT
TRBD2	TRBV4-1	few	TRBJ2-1	CASSPPGTTPASEQFF	TGCGCCAGCAGCCCCCCCGGGACTACCCCTGCCAGTGAGCAGTTCTTC
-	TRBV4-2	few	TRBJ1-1	CASSQAGEAFF	TGTGCCAGCAGCCAAGCGGGTGAAGCTTTCTTT
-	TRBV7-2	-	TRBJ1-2	CASSLGGGGNYGYTF	TGTGCCAGCAGCTTAGGGGGCGGCGGTAACTATGGCTACACCTTC
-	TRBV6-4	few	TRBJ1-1	CASRNRSEAFF	TGTGCCAGCAGGAACAGGAGTGAAGCTTTCTTT
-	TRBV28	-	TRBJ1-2	CASSLITQYGYTF	TGTGCCAGCAGTTTGATCACACAATATGGCTACACCTTC
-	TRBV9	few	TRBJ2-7	CASSVGPGETYEQYF	TGTGCCAGCAGCGTAGGTCCAGGCGAGACCTACGAGCAGTACTTC
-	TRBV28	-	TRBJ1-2	CASGLLYGYTF	TGTGCCAGCGGACTCCTCTATGGCTACACCTTC
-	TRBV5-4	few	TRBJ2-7	CASSPTPGDEQYF	TGTGCCAGCAGCCCCACCCCGGGGGACGAGCAGTACTTC
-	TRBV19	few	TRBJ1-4	CARTGEEKLFF	TGTGCCAGGACGGGGGAAGAAAAACTGTTTTTT
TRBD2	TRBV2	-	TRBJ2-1	CASTSGSSYNEQFF	TGTGCCAGCACGAGCGGGAGCTCCTACAATGAGCAGTTCTTC
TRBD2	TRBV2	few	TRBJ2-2	CASRRTSGNTGELFF	TGTGCCAGCAGACGGACTAGCGGCAACACCGGGGAGCTGTTTTTT
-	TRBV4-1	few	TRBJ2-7	CASSQDQGSREQYF	TGCGCCAGCAGCCAAGATCAGGGGTCTCGCGAGCAGTACTTC
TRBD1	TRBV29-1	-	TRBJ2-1	CSVVPGQDNEQFF	TGCAGCGTTGTGCCCGGACAGGACAATGAGCAGTTCTTC
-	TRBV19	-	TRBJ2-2	CASSITAGAGELFF	TGTGCCAGTAGTATCACCGCAGGGGCCGGGGAGCTGTTTTTT
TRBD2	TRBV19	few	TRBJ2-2	CASLGLAANTGELFF	TGTGCCAGCTTGGGACTAGCGGCGAACACCGGGGAGCTGTTTTTT
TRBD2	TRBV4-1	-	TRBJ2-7	CASSSTGLAAYEQYF	TGCGCCAGCAGCTCAACGGGACTAGCTGCCTACGAGCAGTACTTC
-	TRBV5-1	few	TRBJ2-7	CASSLSGEGYEQYF	TGCGCCAGCAGCTTGTCAGGGGAAGGCTACGAGCAGTACTTC
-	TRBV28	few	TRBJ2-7	CASSLPGVLYEQYF	TGTGCCAGCAGTTTGCCAGGGGTGTTATACGAGCAGTACTTC
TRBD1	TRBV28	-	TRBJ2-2	CASSLDAPGTANTGELFF	TGTGCCAGCAGTTTAGATGCACCTGGGACAGCGAACACCGGGGAGCTGTTTTTT
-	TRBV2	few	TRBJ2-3	CASSPQGTDTQYF	TGTGCCAGCAGTCCCCAGGGCACAGATACGCAGTATTTT
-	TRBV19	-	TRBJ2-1	CASSLSAAGTYNEQFF	TGTGCCAGTAGTCTTTCCGCGGCCGGGACCTACAATGAGCAGTTCTTC
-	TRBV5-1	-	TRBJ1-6	CASKDGSSYNSPLHF	TGCGCCAGCAAAGATGGGAGCTCCTATAATTCACCCCTCCACTTT
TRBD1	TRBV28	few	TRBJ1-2	CASSLLQGRNYGYTF	TGTGCCAGCAGTTTATTACAGGGGCGGAATTATGGCTACACCTTC
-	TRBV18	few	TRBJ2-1	CASSPSLRTLSSYNEQFF	TGTGCCAGCTCACCATCCCTGAGGACACTGAGCTCCTACAATGAGCAGTTCTTC
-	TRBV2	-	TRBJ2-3	CASSRIEHASTDTQYF	TGTGCCAGCAGCCGAATCGAACACGCTAGCACAGATACGCAGTATTTT
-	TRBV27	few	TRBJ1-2	CASSLWSGVGYTF	TGTGCCAGCAGTTTATGGTCCGGGGTAGGCTACACCTTC
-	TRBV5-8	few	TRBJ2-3	CASSLTGTDTQYF	TGTGCCAGCAGCTTGACAGGGACAGATACGCAGTATTTT
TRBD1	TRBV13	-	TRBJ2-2	CASSPRTGHTGELFF	TGTGCCAGCAGCCCGCGGACAGGTCACACCGGGGAGCTGTTTTTT